The present T cell receptor (beta chain) was sequenced within a study of cytomegalovirus exposure and HLA in healthy donors. General observations from the study: Among the CMV-associated chains, three were confirmed in vitro as specific for CMV antigens. Likely technical artifact: a cluster of highly shared sequence variants.

It was with 60 Vbeta and 13 Jbeta primers that the PCR ran. Sequenced by immunoSEQ multiplex PCR; TCRdb stores in-frame clones only, minus some. In all, the sample yields about 120,000 clones. Of note for this clone: Its antigen is as yet unknown.

The CDR3 length is 13 residues. Trimming cost V 1 base and J 2 bases, with 6 bases left between them. Germline CDR1 reads LNHNV; CDR2 reads YYDKDF (reference sequence). This receptor was obtained from a man aged 40-55 years in good health and CMV-seropositive. Sequencing was performed on PBMCs. The rearrangement links TRBV15 to TRBJ2-7; D is uncertain. CDR3: CATSRGPTYEQYF. CDR3 coding DNA: TGTGCCACCAGCAGAGGGCCGACCTACGAGCAGTACTTC.